This T cell receptor (beta chain) was found in a study of blood T cell repertoires in COVID-19. Whole-study context: The study drew acute and convalescent COVID-19 samples from the United States, Italy and Spain.

The age range of participants was about 18 to 100 years, with residence in approximately 25 US areas. Resolution of symptoms, clearance, or two negative PCRs was present in recovered Cohort 3 donors. V lost 6 bases, J lost 4 bases, and 6 bases stayed unmatched. The CDR3 runs to 13 residues. CDR1 and CDR2 from the germline V gene are SQVTM and ANQGSEA. Sequencing was performed with immunoSEQ multiplex PCR; in TCRdb, only in-frame clones are kept and a portion is missing. This table holds 300,000 or so clones, under 95% found once. Sequencing was done on a sample of PBMCs or T cells enriched from blood (not recorded which). The chain joins TRBV29-1 to TRBJ1-2; 9 nucleotides match TRBD1. This receptor was identified in a man aged 60 to 75 who had recovered from COVID-19. In DNA form, the CDR3 reads TGCAGCGTCGGGACAGGGACTGCCTATGGCTACACCTTC. This encodes CSVGTGTAYGYTF.